The source of this TCR beta chain is a study of a mutant IDH1 vaccine in newly diagnosed glioma (dated by TCRdb to about 2021). With respect to the entire study: Of the approximately 32 treated patients, 62.5% were male and around 40% were female, and the mean age was approximately 40 years. Peripheral blood was drawn at six visits: V03 (baseline), V05, V07, V10, V12 and V13. Longitudinal TCRB deep sequencing was performed for some 25 treated patients wherever samples were available for exploratory analyses. Before enrollment, most patients had been given radiochemotherapy with temozolomide as standard therapy, while the rest had received either radiotherapy alone or temozolomide alone.

The method behind the library was the immunoSEQ multiplex PCR assay. Rearranged TCR beta chain sequences were amplified with the hsTCRB Kit following the manufacturer's protocol. Sequencing of TCRB libraries was carried out on an Illumina MiSeq. The authors processed their data as follows. Demultiplexing, trimming and gene mapping were performed with the kit vendor's proprietary platform. Entries here come from immuneACCESS through TCRdb and include only in-frame sequences with V and J called. Some clones fail to appear in such tables; in the studies checked, an unresolved V gene covers under half of the shortfall, and the cause of the remainder is unknown. That table supplies the V and J calls and clone size; D and trimming were determined from the DNA. The sample profile shows over 80,000 clones; around 90% of them were found once. Under 0.65% of the sample is held by the ten biggest clonotypes.

The paper's findings and limits, for the study overall: The authors noted that analyses of patient blood samples could not be reproduced because of sample limitations. Immune responses induced by the vaccine were seen in around 93% of patients across multiple MHC alleles. Availability determined which PBMC samples were chosen for TCRB deep sequencing. Changes in the top peripheral T cell clonotypes picked up by TCRB sequencing did not appear to be linked to pseudoprogression.

Remarks on this clone: This receptor's antigen is unknown. Base qualities are not at hand, and no much larger clone is one base apart.

The sample's time point label, decoded: baseline, week 1 (first vaccination visit). In light of the paper, this sample's treatment or condition label describes: pre-vaccination baseline after standard-of-care therapy. The donors had newly diagnosed IDH1-mutant astrocytomas of WHO grade 3 or 4 that showed loss of nuclear ATRX. The samples were drawn from NOA16, a multicentre, single-arm, open-label phase I trial in Germany that tested a mutant IDH1 peptide vaccine in humans for the first time. Visit V03 blood draws served as the baseline sample for immunogenicity testing. The DNeasy Blood and Tissue Kit was used to extract genomic DNA from EDTA blood for TCRB sequencing. This clonotype originated in a woman between 50 and 59 years old with glioma. The sample consisted of PBMCs, taken from a glioma patient treated with radiotherapy, temozolomide or both.

The encoded CDR3 is CASSSLRLAGDGNEQFF. The nucleotide sequence is TGTGCCAGCAGTTCCCTCCGCCTAGCGGGAGATGGGAATGAGCAGTTCTTC. The sequence is built from TRBV27 and TRBJ2-1; TRBD2 aligns with 10 central bases. From a lookup of the germline V gene (reference sequence), CDR1 and CDR2 are MNHEY and SMNVEV. The CDR3, from cysteine to phenylalanine, totals 17 residues. Only the CDR3 DNA is retained, 51 bases long and in frame from the first base. Germline trimming: 4 bases from V, 7 bases from J; junction bases outside gene matches: 13.